A single sample gave rise to the 24 T cell receptor beta chains below, sequenced in a study of technical replicates of blood from several donors. TCRdb keeps only in-frame clones here, not all; method: immunoSEQ multiplex PCR. The table shows 80,000 to 95,000 clones, with 96% occurring only once. Sample: T cells isolated from PBMCs. The receptor source for this set is a human donor in good health.

This rearrangement joins TRBV12-5 to TRBJ1-2; D is ambiguous. The germline gives CDR1 LGHNT, CDR2 FRNRAP. V was shortened by 3 bases and J by 4 bases, with 9 bases between the two germline ends. This CDR3 contains 13 residues. The CDR3 region has the DNA TGTGCTAGTGGTTTTCCCACCAGCTATGGCTACACCTTC. Its protein product is CASGFPTSYGYTF. Together with reference TRBV12-5 and TRBJ1-2, the CDR3 gives the full variable domain: DARVTQTPRHKVTEMGQEVTMRCQPILGHNTVFWYRQTMMQGLELLAYFRNRAPLDDSGMPKDRFSAEMPDATLATLKIQPSEPRDSAVYFCASGFPTSYGYTFGSGTRLTVV.

The CDR3 region is CASSFPTETQYF. In DNA, the CDR3 is TGCGCCAGCAGCTTTCCTACAGAGACCCAGTACTTC. The genes are TRBV5-1 and TRBJ2-5; no clear D gene. This CDR3 comprises 12 residues. Germline V gene lookup returns CDR1 SGHRS and CDR2 YFSETQ. The ends were cut back, 2 bases at V and 4 bases at J, with 6 bases in the middle.

The chain recombines TRBV5-1 with TRBJ2-3; TRBD2 matches at 14 bases. This CDR3 is built from 18 residues. The ends lost 4 bases at V and 4 bases at J; junction bases unmatched: 11. The germline gives CDR1 SGHRS, CDR2 YFSETQ. CDR3 DNA: TGCGCCAGCAGCCGAGGGACTAGCGGGAGTCCTCGCGCAGATACGCAGTATTTT. Protein: CASSRGTSGSPRADTQYF.

This chain links TRBV7-9 with TRBJ1-2; a weak D match, TRBD1 (6 bases). Germline CDR1 reads SEHNR; CDR2 reads FQNEAQ (reference sequence). The CDR3 spans 16 residues. Trimming shortened V by 2 bases and J by 2 bases, and 15 bases separated the two germline ends. DNA of the CDR3: TGTGCCAGCAGCTTATCGTCGGGACAACAGAACTATGGCTACACCTTC. Translation gives CASSLSSGQQNYGYTF.

This clone was detected once. The chain carries TRBV13 and TRBJ1-3; unclear D gene. CDR3 length: 13 amino acids. CDR1 and CDR2 (germline): PRHDT, FYEKMQ (reference sequence). V lost 6 bases and J lost 4, with 10 bases in between. As DNA, the CDR3 is TGTGCCAGCAGGATAGCATCCGGAAACACCATATATTTT. Its translation is CASRIASGNTIYF.

V is TRBV5-1 and J is TRBJ2-7, with D perhaps matching TRBD1 (5 bases). The germline V gene encodes CDR1 SGHRS and CDR2 YFSETQ. V gave up 4 bases and J gave up 1 base, with 15 bases separating them. The CDR3 has 15 residues. The DNA of the CDR3 is TGCGCCAGCAGCCGAACTCCCACAGGATCCTACGAGCAGTACTTC. Protein: CASSRTPTGSYEQYF.

This chain joins TRBV11-3 and TRBJ2-3, with 10 bases matching TRBD1. Germline V gene sequence: CDR1 SGHNT, CDR2 YENEEA. The CDR3 has 18 residues. V lost 0 bases to trimming and J lost 2 bases; unmatched junction nucleotides: 8. The CDR3 here is CASSLEGTGAFFTDTQYF. CDR3 in DNA: TGTGCCAGCAGCTTAGAAGGGACAGGGGCGTTCTTCACAGATACGCAGTATTTT.

This chain uses TRBV2 with TRBJ2-4, with D perhaps TRBD1 (5 bases). The CDR3 runs 19 residues. CDR1 and CDR2 (germline): SNHLY, FYNNEI. V was trimmed by 5 bases and J by 0 bases, leaving 23 bases between them. CDR3 in amino acids: CASSHSREGVYLAKNIQYF. As DNA, the CDR3 is TGTGCCAGCAGTCACTCCAGGGAAGGGGTTTATCTAGCCAAAAACATTCAGTACTTC.

This clone was observed once. The V call is TRBV4-2, the J call TRBJ2-1; the D is unclear. Germline V gene sequence: CDR1 LGHNA, CDR2 YNFKEQ. This CDR3 is 14 amino acids long. The V and J ends lost 0 bases and 9 bases respectively, with 12 bases between them. CDR3 residues: CASSQDGVALEQFF. DNA of the CDR3: TGTGCCAGCAGCCAAGATGGCGTAGCTCTTGAGCAGTTCTTC.

This sequence joins TRBV4-1 and TRBJ2-2, with 12 bases that match TRBD1. The length of the CDR3 is 19 residues. J lost 4 bases, V lost 3 bases, and 12 bases had no gene match. Germline V gives CDR1 MGHRA, CDR2 YSYEKL. CDR3 in amino acids: CASSQGILRDRGRTGELFF. The CDR3 DNA is TGCGCCAGCAGCCAGGGGATACTCCGGGACAGGGGGCGCACCGGGGAGCTGTTTTTT.

V and J are TRBV30 and TRBJ1-5; TRBD1 matches 9 bases. Germline loops: CDR1 GTSNPN, CDR2 SVGIG (reference sequence). V gave up 5 bases and J gave up 7 bases; unmatched junction bases: 12. The CDR3 covers 15 residues. The CDR3 coding sequence is TGTGCCTGGTCACTTAACAGGGGGCCGCGACAGCCCCAGCATTTT. This sequence encodes CAWSLNRGPRQPQHF.

The CDR3 DNA is TGTGCCAGCAGCTCCGGACGTGGAGGGACCCAAGAGACCCAGTACTTC. It encodes CASSSGRGGTQETQYF. J is TRBJ2-5 and V is TRBV9; possible D gene TRBD2, 6 bases. This CDR3 spans 16 amino acids. CDR1 and CDR2 from the germline V gene are SGDLS and YYNGEE. The germline V and J ends were trimmed by 4 bases and 1 base, with 17 bases remaining between them.

CDR3 nucleotide sequence: TGTGCCAGCAGCACCCTAAGACAGGAAATACTAGATGGCTACACCTTC. Its protein product is CASSTLRQEILDGYTF. This chain links TRBV7-9 with TRBJ1-2; D is perhaps TRBD1 (6 bases). Per the germline V gene, CDR1 is SEHNR and CDR2 is FQNEAQ (reference sequence). V lost 5 bases and J lost 6, with 22 bases in between. CDR3 length: 16 amino acids. Together with reference TRBV7-9 and TRBJ1-2, the CDR3 gives the full variable domain: DTGVSQNPRHKITKRGQNVTFRCDPISEHNRLYWYRQTLGQGPEFLTYFQNEAQLEKSRLLSDRFSAERPKGSFSTLEIQRTEQGDSAMYLCASSTLRQEILDGYTFGSGTRLTVV.

The V and J genes are TRBV9 and TRBJ2-3; D may be TRBD2 (6 bases). This CDR3 region has 14 residues. V lost 2 bases, J lost 5 bases, and 12 bases lay in between. Germline V gene lookup returns CDR1 SGDLS and CDR2 YYNGEE. In DNA form, the CDR3 reads TGTGCCAGCAGCGTGTGGGGAGGCCAAGATACGCAGTATTTT. Encoded protein: CASSVWGGQDTQYF.

The chain carries TRBV6-5 and TRBJ1-1; D unclear. V lost 3 bases and J lost 7, with 12 bases in between. Looked up from germline, CDR1 is MNHEY and CDR2 is SVGAGI. The CDR3 contains 13 residues. CDR3 loop: CASSYGEALEAFF. The DNA for the CDR3 is TGTGCCAGCAGTTATGGAGAGGCCCTTGAAGCTTTCTTT.

The chain has TRBV7-9 and TRBJ2-7, with D maybe TRBD1 (6 bases). The CDR3 spans 12 residues. Germline loops: CDR1 SEHNR, CDR2 FQNEAQ (reference sequence). The V end lost 4 bases, the J end lost 2 bases, and 6 bases lay between the germline ends. The CDR3 DNA is TGTGCCAGCAGCTACAGGGCCTACGAGCAGTACTTC. It specifies CASSYRAYEQYF.

Only one count was recorded for this clone. V is TRBV9 and J is TRBJ2-2; D remains unclear. V shed 0 bases and J shed 1 base, with 10 bases lying between them. This CDR3 spans 16 amino acids. Looked up from germline, CDR1 is SGDLS and CDR2 is YYNGEE. The DNA of the CDR3 is TGTGCCAGCAGCGTAGTAGACATCTGGAACACCGGGGAGCTGTTTTTT. Translation: CASSVVDIWNTGELFF.

The chain is built from TRBV19 and TRBJ2-2; 8 nucleotides match TRBD2. Germline loops: CDR1 LNHDA, CDR2 SQIVND (reference sequence). V gave up 5 bases and J gave up 2 bases; unmatched junction bases: 16. The CDR3 length is 19 residues. The CDR3 sequence is CASSAQIRVAGKNTGELFF. DNA for the CDR3: TGTGCCAGTAGTGCCCAAATAAGAGTAGCGGGGAAAAACACCGGGGAGCTGTTTTTT.

This chain joins TRBV5-1 and TRBJ2-1, with 8 bases lining up with TRBD1. Germline CDR1 SGHRS, CDR2 YFSETQ. The CDR3 contains 14 residues. The ends lost 0 bases at V and 8 bases at J; junction bases unmatched: 4. This CDR3 reads CASSLGQGHDEQFF. The DNA of the CDR3 is TGCGCCAGCAGCTTGGGACAGGGGCACGATGAGCAGTTCTTC. The full variable domain, with the rest looked up from reference TRBV5-1 and TRBJ2-1, is KAGVTQTPRYLIKTRGQQVTLSCSPISGHRSVSWYQQTPGQGLQFLFEYFSETQRNKGNFPGRFSGRQFSNSRSEMNVSTLELGDSALYLCASSLGQGHDEQFFGPGTRLTVL.

The rearrangement joins TRBV4-2 to TRBJ2-2, with TRBD2 matching 7 bases. CDR1 and CDR2 from the germline V gene are LGHNA and YNFKEQ. The CDR3 length is 15 residues. V dropped 0 bases and J dropped 5; count of bases not matched to a gene: 3. The chain's CDR3 is CASSQDQGGTGELFF. The CDR3 coding sequence is TGTGCCAGCAGCCAAGACCAGGGAGGGACCGGGGAGCTGTTTTTT.

The chain carries TRBV19 and TRBJ1-5; 8 bases align to TRBD1. The CDR3 totals 14 residues. CDR1 and CDR2 (germline): LNHDA, SQIVND (reference sequence). J lost 2 bases, V lost 5 bases, and 2 bases had no gene match. The CDR3 nucleotides are TGTGCCAGTAGTTTGACAGGGGGCAATCAGCCCCAGCATTTT. Translated: CASSLTGGNQPQHF.

The chain uses TRBV19 and TRBJ2-7; the D gene is possibly TRBD1 (6 bases). The CDR3 is made up of 13 amino acids. Germline V gene data show CDR1 as LNHDA and CDR2 as SQIVND (reference sequence). V dropped 9 bases and J dropped 4 bases, with 16 bases sitting between them. Here the CDR3 reads CASAHGQLYEQYF. The DNA of the CDR3 is TGTGCCAGCGCCCATGGACAGCTATACGAGCAGTACTTC.

DNA for the CDR3: TGTGCCAGCAGCAGGGACAGGGTGGCCACTGAAGCTTTCTTT. Protein: CASSRDRVATEAFF. The chain uses TRBV27 and TRBJ1-1; 9 bases fit TRBD1. The CDR3 covers 14 residues. Losses at the gene ends were 6 bases for V and 4 bases for J; bases not matched to a gene: 6. Germline V CDR1 and CDR2: MNHEY, SMNVEV (reference sequence).

The chain combines TRBV9 with TRBJ2-1; 7 bases align to TRBD1. Germline V gene sequence: CDR1 SGDLS, CDR2 YYNGEE. This CDR3 has 16 residues. The trim removed 0 bases at V and 5 bases at J, leaving 8 bases unmatched. The CDR3 is CASSVGGTGVDNEQFF. The CDR3 region has the DNA TGTGCCAGCAGCGTAGGAGGAACAGGGGTCGACAATGAGCAGTTCTTC.